The rows below give T cell receptor beta chains drawn from one sample of a study of T cells after posttransplantation cyclophosphamide. Some clones are missing from TCRdb's copy, which holds only in-frame ones; the method was immunoSEQ multiplex PCR. The table records 20,000 to 25,000 clones without singletons, the ten largest covering 6.6%. Sequenced: PBMCs. These receptors all come from a woman aged 55 to 70 in good health, CMV-negative, and a related stem cell transplant donor. CDR3s include the opening cysteine and the closing phenylalanine or tryptophan. D genes are given only for firm matches. Only part of the rows carry a size: once, few, many, or a class if the clone is expanded.

TRBV2,.,many,TRBJ1-6,TGTGCCGGGGCACAGGGTTATAATTCACCCCTCCACTTT,CAGAQGYNSPLHF
TRBV7-2,TRBD2,many,TRBJ2-7,TGTGCCAGCAGCCCCCGGACTAGCGTCGAGCAGTACTTC,CASSPRTSVEQYF
TRBV30,.,few,TRBJ1-6,TGTGCCTGCTCCGAGGGTTCACCCCTCCACTTT,CACSEGSPLHF
TRBV11-1,TRBD1,many,TRBJ1-1,TGTGCCAGCAGCCCGAGGACAGGGTTATGGGAAGCTTTCTTT,CASSPRTGLWEAFF
TRBV5-6,.,many,TRBJ2-5,TGTGCCAGCAGCTTTGGAGGCCGGGAGACCCAGTACTTC,CASSFGGRETQYF
TRBV28,TRBD1,many,TRBJ2-6,TGTGCCAGCAGTTTAGGGGACAGGCCCTCTGGGGCCAACGTCCTGACTTTC,CASSLGDRPSGANVLTF
TRBV28,.,few,TRBJ2-5,TGTGCCAGCAGCTCCCTTAAGACCCAGTACTTC,CASSSLKTQYF
TRBV7-3,TRBD2,medium-sized,TRBJ2-1,TGTGCCAGCAGCTTACGGGGAGGGAGCAATGAGCAGTTCTTC,CASSLRGGSNEQFF
TRBV5-1,.,many,TRBJ1-2,TGCGCCAGCAGCCCGGACGGGGATGGCTACACCTTC,CASSPDGDGYTF
TRBV7-8,TRBD2,many,TRBJ2-2,TGTGCCAGCAGCCACCCTAGCGGGGGGGCGAACACCGGGGAGCTGTTTTTT,CASSHPSGGANTGELFF
TRBV5-1,.,many,TRBJ1-4,TGCGCCAGCAGCTTGGTACCGGGAGGTAATGAAAAACTGTTTTTT,CASSLVPGGNEKLFF
TRBV5-1,TRBD1,.,TRBJ2-5,TGCGCCAGCAGCGCGTTCAGACAGGGTCTCTTTGAGACCCAGTACTTC,CASSAFRQGLFETQYF
TRBV6-1,TRBD1,many,TRBJ1-2,TGTGCCAGCAGGGGACAGGGGACGGTGTATGGCTACACCTTC,CASRGQGTVYGYTF
TRBV5-6,.,many,TRBJ2-1,TGTGCCAGCAGCCCCACCCGACTAGTGTATGAGCAGTTCTTC,CASSPTRLVYEQFF
TRBV19,TRBD1,.,TRBJ1-5,TGTGCCAGTAGTATAGTTGGAGGACAGGGCAATCAGCCCCAGCATTTT,CASSIVGGQGNQPQHF
TRBV28,TRBD1,many,TRBJ1-5,TGTGCCAGCAGTCCAGGGGGACAGGGGTTTCAGCCCCAGCATTTT,CASSPGGQGFQPQHF
TRBV5-1,TRBD1,many,TRBJ1-4,TGCGCCAGCCGGATGGACAGGGTTGAAAAACTGTTTTTT,CASRMDRVEKLFF
TRBV11-2,.,many,TRBJ2-7,TGTGCCAGCAGCTCAACCTACGAGCAGTACTTC,CASSSTYEQYF
TRBV5-6,.,many,TRBJ1-5,TGTGCCAGCAGCTTGTGGGGCAGAGGAAGCAATCAGCCCCAGCATTTT,CASSLWGRGSNQPQHF
TRBV15,.,.,TRBJ2-1,TGTGCCACCAGCAGAGATCTCAGCAATGAGCAGTTCTTC,CATSRDLSNEQFF
TRBV6-1,.,many,TRBJ2-3,TGTGCCAGCAAGGGGGCGGGGAACACAGATACGCAGTATTTT,CASKGAGNTDTQYF
TRBV7-9,.,few,TRBJ2-1,TGTGCCAGCAGCTTAGATTCGGGCAATGAGCAGTTCTTC,CASSLDSGNEQFF
TRBV5-6,TRBD1,many,TRBJ1-6,TGTGCCAGCAGCTACCGGGACAGGGGATGGAATTCACCCCTCCACTTT,CASSYRDRGWNSPLHF
TRBV29-1,TRBD1,many,TRBJ2-5,TGCAGCGTTGCGGCAGGGGGCCAAGAGACCCAGTACTTC,CSVAAGGQETQYF
TRBV5-1,.,.,TRBJ1-1,TGCGCCAGCAGCTCGGTTCCAGGGCTGAACACTGAAGCTTTCTTT,CASSSVPGLNTEAFF
TRBV7-8,.,many,TRBJ1-5,TGTGCCAGCAGCTTCGGAGGGCGAAGCAATCAGCCCCAGCATTTT,CASSFGGRSNQPQHF
TRBV25-1,.,.,TRBJ2-1,TGTGCCAGCAGTGCACCGGGGTGGCGGAGCTCCTACAATGAGCAGTTCTTC,CASSAPGWRSSYNEQFF
TRBV6-5,.,many,TRBJ1-4,TGTGCCAGCAGCCTCAGGGGAGGGGATGAAAAACTGTTTTTT,CASSLRGGDEKLFF
TRBV15,.,many,TRBJ2-5,TGTGCCACCAGCAGAGATCAGGTCGAGACCCAGTACTTC,CATSRDQVETQYF
TRBV15,.,few,TRBJ2-1,TGTGCCACCAGCAGAGTACGGGGGAATGAGCAGTTCTTC,CATSRVRGNEQFF
TRBV6-5,.,many,TRBJ1-5,TGTGCCAGCAGTTACAGGGGTATCAATCAGCCCCAGCATTTT,CASSYRGINQPQHF
TRBV7-9,TRBD1,many,TRBJ1-2,TGTGCCAGCAGCTTAATCGGAGGACAGGCTATCTATGGCTACACCTTC,CASSLIGGQAIYGYTF
TRBV11-2,.,many,TRBJ2-2,TGTGCCAGCAGCTTAGAGGGCCGGAACACCGGGGAGCTGTTTTTT,CASSLEGRNTGELFF
TRBV6-6,.,.,TRBJ2-3,TGTGCCAGCAACCAGGGGCATACGCAGTATTTT,CASNQGHTQYF
TRBV7-2,.,few,TRBJ2-5,TGTGCCAGCAGCTTAGCGCGGCAAGAGACCCAGTACTTC,CASSLARQETQYF
TRBV5-4,TRBD1,many,TRBJ1-4,TGTGCCAGCAGCACAAAGCAGGGGGTTGGGGAAAAACTGTTTTTT,CASSTKQGVGEKLFF
TRBV5-1,.,many,TRBJ2-7,TGCGCCAGCAGCTTGGTGGTATCAGACGAGCAGTACTTC,CASSLVVSDEQYF
TRBV2,.,few,TRBJ2-3,TGTGCCAGCAGTGAAGGATTAGGGGGGGGGAGCACAGATACGCAGTATTTT,CASSEGLGGGSTDTQYF
TRBV28,TRBD1,many,TRBJ1-5,TGTGCCAGCAGTTTAAATCCCAGGGGGAATATCAATCAGCCCCAGCATTTT,CASSLNPRGNINQPQHF
TRBV9,.,many,TRBJ1-2,TGTGCCAGCAGCGCCGAGGGAGACAGCAGGGGTGGCTACACCTTC,CASSAEGDSRGGYTF
TRBV5-1,.,many,TRBJ2-5,TGCGCCAGCAGCAAGACAGCTCCAGAGACCCAGTACTTC,CASSKTAPETQYF
TRBV28,TRBD1,many,TRBJ1-6,TGTGCCAGCAGTTTCGGGGACAGGGGCTTGTCACCCCTCCACTTT,CASSFGDRGLSPLHF
TRBV5-1,TRBD1,.,TRBJ2-5,TGCGCCAGCAGCCGAGGGACAGGGTATGAGGAGACCCAGTACTTC,CASSRGTGYEETQYF
TRBV5-1,TRBD2,many,TRBJ2-1,TGCGCCAGCAGCTTAGTCGGCGGGAGGGCTGATGAGCAGTTCTTC,CASSLVGGRADEQFF
TRBV27,.,many,TRBJ2-4,TGTGCCAGCAGACCTGGGGTCGCGACAGACGCGACCAAAAACATTCAGTACTTC,CASRPGVATDATKNIQYF
TRBV5-1,.,many,TRBJ2-5,TGCGCCAGCAGCTTGGCAGGGGTCAAAGAGACCCAGTACTTC,CASSLAGVKETQYF
TRBV5-4,TRBD2,many,TRBJ2-1,TGTGCCAGCAGCCCTGGACTAGCGGGTTACAATGAGCAGTTCTTC,CASSPGLAGYNEQFF
TRBV5-1,TRBD1,many,TRBJ2-5,TGCGCCAGCAGCTTATGGGACAGGGGTGACCAGTACTTC,CASSLWDRGDQYF
TRBV19,.,many,TRBJ1-3,TGTGCCACCCGCGCTAACTCTGGAAACACCATATATTTT,CATRANSGNTIYF
TRBV7-9,.,many,TRBJ2-7,TGTGCCAGCAGCTTAGTCGGGATCCACGAGCAGTACTTC,CASSLVGIHEQYF
TRBV30,.,.,TRBJ1-4,TGTGCCTTCCAGGGTTCAACTAATGAAAAACTGTTTTTT,CAFQGSTNEKLFF
TRBV5-1,TRBD1,many,TRBJ1-1,TGCGCCAGCAGCTCCTGGACAGGGTCGGAAGCTTTCTTT,CASSSWTGSEAFF
TRBV7-2,TRBD1,many,TRBJ2-5,TGTGCCAGCAGCTCAACTACCGGGACAGGGAAAGAGACCCAGTACTTC,CASSSTTGTGKETQYF
TRBV7-3,TRBD2,few,TRBJ2-1,TGTGCCAGCAGCTTAACGGCTATAGCGGGACATGAGCAGTTCTTC,CASSLTAIAGHEQFF
TRBV25-1,.,few,TRBJ1-6,TGTGCCAGCAGTGATCACAGGAAGGAGCTGTTGGTAAATTCACCCCTCCACTTT,CASSDHRKELLVNSPLHF
TRBV28,TRBD1,.,TRBJ1-2,TGTGCCACAGAGAGGACAGGGGGCAATGGCTACACCTTC,CATERTGGNGYTF
TRBV6-1,.,many,TRBJ1-6,TGTGCCAGCAGTGACCCCCCCGCACCCCTCCACTTT,CASSDPPAPLHF
TRBV2,TRBD2,few,TRBJ2-1,TGTGCCAGCAGTGTGGGACTAGCCCAGTTCTTC,CASSVGLAQFF
TRBV29-1,.,many,TRBJ1-1,TGCAGCGTTGAGCCAGGGGCCACTGAAGCTTTCTTT,CSVEPGATEAFF